Below, 20 T cell receptor beta chains from the same sample are listed, as sequenced in a study of blood T cell repertoires in COVID-19. Sequencing used immunoSEQ multiplex PCR; TCRdb keeps in-frame clones, though not all of them. The profile covers 35,000 to 40,000 clones, with around nine tenths appearing a single time and approximately 12% taken by the ten largest. The sequenced material came from peripheral blood. The receptors here all came from a man in his fifties or sixties with active COVID-19.

V and J are TRBV7-6 and TRBJ2-7; D might be TRBD2 (6 bases). V gave up 2 bases and J gave up 4 bases, with 15 bases separating them. Germline loops: CDR1 SGHVS, CDR2 FNYEAQ. This CDR3 comprises 15 residues. The CDR3 bases are TGTGCCAGCAGCTTACGGGCGGGAACCACTTACGAGCAGTACTTC. It is translated as CASSLRAGTTYEQYF.

The genes are TRBV7-9 and TRBJ1-4; 9 bases match TRBD1. V lost 1 base, J lost 6 bases, and 6 bases stayed unmatched. Germline-derived CDR1 and CDR2 are SEHNR and FQNEAQ (reference sequence). This CDR3 region has 16 residues. The CDR3 protein is CASSLGTQGAHEKLFF. CDR3 in DNA: TGTGCCAGCAGCTTAGGGACACAGGGGGCTCATGAAAAACTGTTTTTT.

The rearrangement links TRBV5-1 to TRBJ2-3; D might be TRBD1 (6 bases). The CDR3 covers 13 residues. Germline V gene sequence: CDR1 SGHRS, CDR2 YFSETQ. The V and J ends lost 4 bases and 3 bases respectively, with 9 bases between them. The DNA of the CDR3 is TGCGCCAGCAGCGACCAGGGGACAGATACGCAGTATTTT. It specifies CASSDQGTDTQYF.

CDR3 nucleotides: TGTGCGCGACCCGGGGATAGGGTACCACCCCTCCACTTT. Its protein product is CARPGDRVPPLHF. The chain combines TRBV7-9 with TRBJ1-6; D remains unclear. Germline V gene lookup returns CDR1 SEHNR and CDR2 FQNEAQ (reference sequence). The CDR3 runs 13 residues.

The chain is built from TRBV5-1 and TRBJ2-7, with TRBD1 as a possible D gene (5 bases). The V end lost 0 bases, the J end lost 0 bases, and 10 bases lay between the germline ends. The CDR3 length is 15 residues. Germline V gene data show CDR1 as SGHRS and CDR2 as YFSETQ. The CDR3 is CASSLVWGDSYEQYF. The CDR3 coding sequence is TGCGCCAGCAGCTTGGTGTGGGGCGACTCCTACGAGCAGTACTTC.

The rearrangement uses TRBV10-1 and TRBJ2-3; possible D gene TRBD1, 6 bases. The CDR3 length is 13 residues. Germline V CDR1 and CDR2: WNHNN, SYGVQD (reference sequence). V lost 6 bases and J lost 2, with 9 bases in between. CDR3 DNA sequence: TGCGCCAGCAGCCGGGACAACACAGATACGCAGTATTTT. Translating it yields CASSRDNTDTQYF.

The genes are TRBV6-5 and TRBJ2-7; possible D gene TRBD2, 5 bases. The CDR3 has 14 residues. Germline values: CDR1 MNHEY, CDR2 SVGAGI. Trimming left V 2 bases short and J 3 bases short, with 11 bases between. CDR3 nucleotides: TGTGCCAGCAGTTACAGGCAGGAGGTCTACGAGCAGTACTTC. It specifies CASSYRQEVYEQYF.

The chain recombines TRBV4-1 with TRBJ2-6, with D maybe TRBD1 (5 bases). Trimming pared 2 bases from V and 1 base from J, leaving 18 bases between. The CDR3 contains 19 residues. Germline CDR1 MGHRA, CDR2 YSYEKL. In DNA, the CDR3 is TGCGCCAGCAGCCAACACAGGATTAGGGTTTCATCTGGGGCCAACGTCCTGACTTTC. This encodes CASSQHRIRVSSGANVLTF.

The genes are TRBV2 and TRBJ2-1; 7 bases align to TRBD2. CDR3 size: 16 residues. V gave up 1 base and J gave up 9 bases; unmatched junction bases: 12. Germline CDR1 is SNHLY and CDR2 is FYNNEI. CDR3 residues: CASSEESGLVVSEQFF. The DNA for the CDR3 is TGTGCCAGCAGTGAAGAAAGTGGACTAGTCGTTAGTGAGCAGTTCTTC.

CDR3 nucleotides: TGTGCCAGCAGCTTGGCCGGGACAGCGGGCACAGATACGCAGTATTTT. Translated, it gives CASSLAGTAGTDTQYF. This sequence joins TRBV7-9 and TRBJ2-3; 7 bases are a match to TRBD1. Germline values: CDR1 SEHNR, CDR2 FQNEAQ (reference sequence). The J segment lost 1 base and the V segment lost 3 bases, leaving 7 bases of the junction unmatched. The CDR3 is made up of 16 amino acids.

The chain uses TRBV7-2 and TRBJ2-1, with a possible D match to TRBD1 (5 bases). Trimming cost V 5 bases and J 7 bases, with 9 bases left between them. The germline CDR1 and CDR2 sequences are SGHTA and FQGNSA. This CDR3 is built from 12 residues. The CDR3 is CASSHAGNEQFF. As DNA, the CDR3 is TGTGCCAGCAGCCACGCAGGGAATGAGCAGTTCTTC.

This clone was observed a single time. The rearrangement links TRBV7-2 to TRBJ2-7, with TRBD2 as a possible D gene (6 bases). This CDR3 contains 15 residues. Germline V lookup: CDR1 SGHTA, CDR2 FQGNSA. V lost 5 bases, J lost 2 bases, and 16 bases lay in between. CDR3 nucleotides: TGTGCCAGCAGCCTCACGACTAGTCTGACCTACGAGCAGTACTTC. This sequence encodes CASSLTTSLTYEQYF.

CDR3 region: CASSLFGLVETDTQYF. The CDR3 DNA reads TGTGCCAGCAGCTTATTCGGGTTAGTGGAAACAGATACGCAGTATTTT. V usage is TRBV7-8 and J usage is TRBJ2-3; D unclear. The V gene's germline CDR1 is SGHVS and CDR2 FQNEAQ. The germline V and J ends were trimmed by 2 bases and 3 bases, with 15 bases remaining between them. The CDR3 extends over 16 amino acids.

With regard to this clone: One end of the junction fails to match germline, which may point to a read error. This rearrangement joins TRBV12-3 or TRBV12-4 to TRBJ1-3, with a weak D call TRBD1 (6 bases). The CDR3 runs to 13 residues. The CDR3 coding sequence is TGCGGAACGCAGACAGGAATGGCAAACACCATATATTTT. Encoded protein: CGTQTGMANTIYF.

The rearrangement links TRBV11-1 to TRBJ2-7, with D uncertain. V was pared by 0 bases and J by 2 bases, with 11 bases between. CDR1 and CDR2 from the germline V gene are SGHAT and FQDESV (reference sequence). This CDR3 has 15 residues. The CDR3 region has the DNA TGTGCCAGCAGCTTAGCGCGCGTTACGACCTACGAGCAGTACTTC. Translating it yields CASSLARVTTYEQYF.

The chain carries TRBV5-1 and TRBJ2-5; 9 bases fit TRBD1. With 1 base clipped from V and 5 bases from J, the junction kept 6 bases outside the gene matches. The CDR3 has 15 residues. Germline-derived CDR1 and CDR2 are SGHRS and YFSETQ. The CDR3 DNA sequence: TGCGCCAGCAGCTTGTCCGGGACAGGGATGGAGACCCAGTACTTC. It yields the protein CASSLSGTGMETQYF.

This sequence joins TRBV3-1 (or the pseudogene TRBV3-2) and TRBJ1-1, with 7 bases that match TRBD1. The CDR3 length is 14 residues. Germline V gives CDR1 LGHDT, CDR2 YNNKEL (reference sequence). V shed 4 bases and J 2 bases; nucleotides not matched to a gene: 4. In DNA, the CDR3 is TGTGCCAGCAGCCGGGACAGAAAAAACACTGAAGCTTTCTTT. Residues: CASSRDRKNTEAFF.

This chain connects TRBV6-5 to TRBJ2-7; possibly TRBD1 for D (5 bases). Germline values: CDR1 MNHEY, CDR2 SVGAGI. Deletions cut 6 bases from V and 2 bases from J, with 11 bases between. The CDR3 extends over 13 amino acids. CDR3 sequence reads: CASRIPGPYEQYF. CDR3 nucleotides: TGTGCCAGCAGAATCCCAGGGCCCTACGAGCAGTACTTC.

The DNA for the CDR3 is TGCGCCAGCAGCGTGTCAGGTTTAGCTAACTATGGCTACACCTTC. This encodes CASSVSGLANYGYTF. The chain carries TRBV5-1 and TRBJ1-2; D gene uncertain. CDR1 and CDR2 (germline): SGHRS, YFSETQ. Trimming pared 4 bases from V and 0 bases from J, leaving 13 bases between. The CDR3 loop spans 15 amino acids. Full variable domain (remainder filled in from reference TRBV5-1 and TRBJ1-2): KAGVTQTPRYLIKTRGQQVTLSCSPISGHRSVSWYQQTPGQGLQFLFEYFSETQRNKGNFPGRFSGRQFSNSRSEMNVSTLELGDSALYLCASSVSGLANYGYTFGSGTRLTVV.

The chain has TRBV27 and TRBJ2-7; D is unresolved. This CDR3 is 12 amino acids long. CDR1 and CDR2 (germline): MNHEY, SMNVEV (reference sequence). V was trimmed by 5 bases and J by 0 bases, leaving 5 bases between them. This chain's CDR3 is CASSPGSYEQYF. The CDR3 DNA is TGTGCCAGCAGTCCCGGCTCCTACGAGCAGTACTTC.